The 32 T cell receptor beta chains below all came from one sample that was sequenced in a study of CXCR3-negative and CXCR3-positive naive CD8 T cells. Study-level points and caveats: CXCR3-positive naive cells had TRB CDR3s that were more hydrophobic than CXCR3-negative naive cells had.

No cognate antigen is known for these TCRs. The method, 5' RACE with UMI labels, was used to prepare the TRB cDNA libraries. One entry per CDR3 protein, without DNA, is what TCRdb gives after re-calling the 5' RACE reads. This listing includes about 150,000 distinct CDR3 sequences. Sequencing was done on a sample of naive CXCR3+ CD8+ T cells from blood. This sample's subset: CD45RO-CCR7+CD27+CD95- naive CD8+ T cells expressing CXCR3 (TNR3+). The receptors stem from a human donor in good health. Some clones in this sample may be carry-over from other donors' samples.

This chain joins TRBV28 and TRBJ1-1; without DNA, the TCRdb call of TRBD1 cannot be checked. Germline V gene lookup returns CDR1 MDHEN and CDR2 SYDVKM. The CDR3 has 15 residues. CDR3 amino acids: CASSPPGQTNTEAFF.

The rearrangement joins TRBV28 to TRBJ2-1; TCRdb's assignment of TRBD2 cannot be checked, as there is no DNA. The CDR3 is 15 amino acids. Germline CDR1 and CDR2: MDHEN and SYDVKM. The chain's CDR3 is CASSFAGLIHNEQFF.

The chain uses TRBV5-1 and TRBJ2-1. This CDR3 comprises 15 residues. Germline V CDR1 and CDR2: SGHRS, YFSETQ. The CDR3 sequence: CASRYLTSSYNEQFF.

The CDR3: CASSYELVRVDTEAFF. The chain is built from TRBV6-5 and TRBJ1-1; checking the TCRdb D call of TRBD1 is not possible without DNA. The CDR3 is 16 amino acids. The germline gives CDR1 MNHEY, CDR2 SVGAGI.

This sequence joins TRBV9 and TRBJ2-7; TCRdb lists TRBD1, though no DNA is available to test this call. The germline V gene has CDR1 SGDLS and CDR2 YYNGEE. The CDR3 is 15 amino acids. CDR3 residues: CASSGTGDPNAEQYF. Looking up the rest from reference TRBV9 and TRBJ2-7 gives the full variable domain: DSGVTQTPKHLITATGQRVTLRCSPRSGDLSVYWYQQSLDQGLQFLIQYYNGEERAKGNILERFSAQQFPDLHSELNLSSLELGDSALYFCASSGTGDPNAEQYFGPGTRLTVT.

The rearrangement links TRBV18 to TRBJ2-1; the D call of TRBD2 rests on TCRdb alone, since no DNA is present to check it. This CDR3 has 16 amino acids. Germline-derived CDR1 and CDR2 are KGHSH and LQKENI. The CDR3 loop is CASSRSGALSYNEQFF.

V is TRBV2 and J is TRBJ2-1. The germline gives CDR1 SNHLY, CDR2 FYNNEI. The length of the CDR3 is 16 residues. The CDR3 here is CASSLITGGSYNEQFF. Drawing the rest from reference TRBV2 and TRBJ2-1, the complete variable domain is EPEVTQTPSHQVTQMGQEVILRCVPISNHLYFYWYRQILGQKVEFLVSFYNNEISEKSEIFDDQFSVERPDGSNFTLKIRSTKLEDSAMYFCASSLITGGSYNEQFFGPGTRLTVL.

The chain links TRBV9 to TRBJ2-1; the D call of TRBD2 rests on TCRdb alone, since no DNA is present to check it. Germline CDR1 and CDR2: SGDLS and YYNGEE. This CDR3 comprises 18 residues. The CDR3 reads CASSVERGRAVSYNEQFF. Full variable domain (missing parts from reference TRBV9 and TRBJ2-1): DSGVTQTPKHLITATGQRVTLRCSPRSGDLSVYWYQQSLDQGLQFLIQYYNGEERAKGNILERFSAQQFPDLHSELNLSSLELGDSALYFCASSVERGRAVSYNEQFFGPGTRLTVL.

The CDR3 loop is CASSLGDREENEQFF. The chain is built from TRBV5-1 and TRBJ2-1; the D call from TCRdb, TRBD1, cannot be confirmed without DNA. This CDR3 has 15 residues. Germline assignment: CDR1 SGHRS and CDR2 YFSETQ.

This chain connects TRBV15 to TRBJ2-5; the D call of TRBD1 rests on TCRdb alone, since no DNA is present to check it. This CDR3 region has 15 residues. Germline V lookup: CDR1 LNHNV, CDR2 YYDKDF (reference sequence). The CDR3 spells CATSRGGGSPETQYF.

This rearrangement joins TRBV28 to TRBJ2-2; TCRdb returns TRBD1, unconfirmable since there is no DNA. Germline values: CDR1 MDHEN, CDR2 SYDVKM. The CDR3 spans 15 residues. The CDR3 is CASSLLKATGGELFF.

V usage is TRBV4-3 and J usage is TRBJ2-3; TCRdb proposes TRBD2, but this gene call is untestable without DNA. Germline loops: CDR1 LGHNA, CDR2 YSLEER. This CDR3 is built from 16 residues. The CDR3 loop reads CASSQDPAGGTDTQYF.

The chain recombines TRBV7-6 with TRBJ1-1; the D call from TCRdb, TRBD1, cannot be confirmed without DNA. The CDR3 has 14 residues. From germline, CDR1 is SGHVS and CDR2 FNYEAQ. The CDR3 spells CASSSETGNTEAFF.

The rearrangement uses TRBV6-6 and TRBJ2-5; no DNA is available, so the TRBD2 call from TCRdb remains unchecked. Germline CDR1 MNHNY, CDR2 SVGAGI (reference sequence). The CDR3 length is 15 residues. CDR3 sequence reads: CASSYGRGEQETQYF.

V gene TRBV29-1 combines with J gene TRBJ2-1; TCRdb's D call, TRBD2, is unchecked because there is no DNA. This CDR3 has 17 residues. Germline V gene lookup returns CDR1 SQVTM and CDR2 ANQGSEA. CDR3 in amino acids: CSVGGTSGGGSYNEQFF.

The CDR3 is CASSGLGNPGTGELFF. The chain employs TRBV28 and TRBJ2-2; TCRdb's D call, TRBD1, is unchecked because there is no DNA. In germline, CDR1 is MDHEN, CDR2 SYDVKM. This CDR3 region has 16 residues.

This rearrangement joins TRBV13 to TRBJ2-5; the D gene TCRdb calls, TRBD2, cannot be checked with no DNA. The CDR3 covers 14 residues. Germline V gene data show CDR1 as PRHDT and CDR2 as FYEKMQ (reference sequence). The CDR3 loop reads CASSLEMGRGTQYF.

The CDR3 protein is CATSAGGGPGGELFF. The chain is built from TRBV15 and TRBJ2-2; absent DNA, TCRdb's TRBD2 call cannot be checked. CDR1 and CDR2 (germline): LNHNV, YYDKDF (reference sequence). The CDR3 sequence is 15 residues long.

The rearrangement uses TRBV20-1 and TRBJ2-3; TCRdb lists TRBD2, though no DNA is available to test this call. This CDR3 contains 16 residues. Germline values: CDR1 DFQATT, CDR2 SNEGSKA (reference sequence). The CDR3 sequence: CSVRSIRGGDTDTQYF.

The chain recombines TRBV12-3 or TRBV12-4 with TRBJ1-3. CDR3 length: 16 residues. This CDR3 reads CASSLAGRLSGNTIYF.

The genes are TRBV11-2 and TRBJ2-3; with no DNA, the TCRdb D assignment of TRBD2 cannot be verified. Germline values: CDR1 SGHAT, CDR2 FQNNGV. The CDR3 runs 16 residues. This CDR3 is CASSFVLADFTDTQYF.

The V call is TRBV20-1, the J call TRBJ1-2; checking the TCRdb D call of TRBD1 is not possible without DNA. This CDR3 is built from 14 residues. Germline-derived CDR1 and CDR2 are DFQATT and SNEGSKA (reference sequence). This CDR3 reads CSAPDTSRARIHNF.

The chain recombines TRBV29-1 with TRBJ1-3; TCRdb reports TRBD1, a call that lacks DNA to check it against. The CDR3 consists of 11 residues. CDR1 and CDR2 (germline): SQVTM, ANQGSEA. CDR3 region: CSVEEDRVLVF.

The genes are TRBV29-1 and TRBJ1-1; TCRdb reports TRBD1, a call that lacks DNA to check it against. CDR3 length: 12 residues. Germline CDR1 SQVTM, CDR2 ANQGSEA. The chain's CDR3 is CSVEGTGPEAFF.

The V and J genes are TRBV12-3 or TRBV12-4 and TRBJ1-5; TCRdb's D call of TRBD1 is untestable without DNA. This CDR3 spans 15 amino acids. The CDR3 reads CASTPTGWDNQPQHF.

The V and J genes are TRBV24-1 and TRBJ1-1. Germline values: CDR1 KGHDR, CDR2 SFDVKD. The CDR3 sequence is 12 residues long. The CDR3 protein is CATSDAGTAAFF.

The chain recombines TRBV29-1 with TRBJ2-1; TCRdb's D call of TRBD2 is untestable without DNA. Per the germline V gene, CDR1 is SQVTM and CDR2 is ANQGSEA. The CDR3 consists of 11 residues. The CDR3 protein is CSVEEGLQQFF.

The chain recombines TRBV27 with TRBJ2-1; TCRdb selects TRBD1, and the lack of DNA leaves this call unchecked. The CDR3 has 12 residues. The germline CDR1 and CDR2 sequences are MNHEY and SMNVEV (reference sequence). The CDR3 here is CASRGDRGEQFF.

V gene TRBV29-1 combines with J gene TRBJ2-1; the TCRdb call, TRBD2, lacks DNA for checking. This CDR3 has 16 amino acids. CDR1 and CDR2 (germline): SQVTM, ANQGSEA. The CDR3 spells CSVEVPGTSEISVWFF.

The gene calls are TRBV12-3 or TRBV12-4 and TRBJ2-1; TCRdb gives TRBD2 as the D gene, but with no DNA this cannot be confirmed. The CDR3 extends over 15 amino acids. The CDR3 region is CASSRTSGEDNEQFF.

CDR3 region: CASSRQGNQPQHF. The chain couples TRBV4-1 to TRBJ1-5; the D gene TCRdb calls, TRBD1, cannot be checked with no DNA. The CDR3 totals 13 residues. Germline CDR1 reads MGHRA; CDR2 reads YSYEKL.

J is TRBJ2-7 and V is TRBV4-1; no DNA is available, so the TRBD1 call from TCRdb remains unchecked. The germline gives CDR1 MGHRA, CDR2 YSYEKL. The CDR3 runs 13 residues. CDR3 region: CASSQIGTPEQYF.